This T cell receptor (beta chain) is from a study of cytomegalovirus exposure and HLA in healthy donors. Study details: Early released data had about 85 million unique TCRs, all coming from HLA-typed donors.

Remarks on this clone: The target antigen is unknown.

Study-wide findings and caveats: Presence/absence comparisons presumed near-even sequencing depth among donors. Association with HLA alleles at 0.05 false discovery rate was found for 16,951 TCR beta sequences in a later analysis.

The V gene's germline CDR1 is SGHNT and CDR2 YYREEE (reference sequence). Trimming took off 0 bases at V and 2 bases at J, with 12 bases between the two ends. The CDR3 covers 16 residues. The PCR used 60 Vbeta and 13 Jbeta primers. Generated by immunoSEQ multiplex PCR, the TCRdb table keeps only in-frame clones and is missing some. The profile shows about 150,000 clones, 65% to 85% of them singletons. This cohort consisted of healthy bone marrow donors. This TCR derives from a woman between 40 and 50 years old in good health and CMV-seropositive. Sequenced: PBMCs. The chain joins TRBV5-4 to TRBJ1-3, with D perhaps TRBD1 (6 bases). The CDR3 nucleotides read TGTGCCAGCAGCTTGGCCAGGGGTTGGGCTGGAAACACCATATATTTT. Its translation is CASSLARGWAGNTIYF.